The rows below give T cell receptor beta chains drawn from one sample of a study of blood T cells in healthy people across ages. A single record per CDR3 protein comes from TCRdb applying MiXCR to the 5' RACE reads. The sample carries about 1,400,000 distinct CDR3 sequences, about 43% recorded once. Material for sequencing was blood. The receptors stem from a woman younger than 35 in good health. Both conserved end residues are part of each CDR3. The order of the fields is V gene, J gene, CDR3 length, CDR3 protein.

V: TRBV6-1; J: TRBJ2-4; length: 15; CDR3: CASTADRGNKNIQYF
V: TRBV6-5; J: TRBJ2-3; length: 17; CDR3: CASSYGGLAGGTDTQYF
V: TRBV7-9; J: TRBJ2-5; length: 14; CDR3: CASRHRDYKETQYF
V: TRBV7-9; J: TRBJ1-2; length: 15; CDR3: CASSLLTEANYGYTF
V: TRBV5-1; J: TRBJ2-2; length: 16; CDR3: CASSSLREGETGELFF
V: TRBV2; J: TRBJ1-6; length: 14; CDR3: CASSMQGLGSPLHF
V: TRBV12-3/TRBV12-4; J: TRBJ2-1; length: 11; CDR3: CASSTQNEQFF
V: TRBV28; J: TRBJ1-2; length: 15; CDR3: CASSLRDPGVYGYTF
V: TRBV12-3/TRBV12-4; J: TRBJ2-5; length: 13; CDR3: CASSVTEGETQYF
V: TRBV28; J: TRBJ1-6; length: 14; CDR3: CASSLGQYNSPLHF
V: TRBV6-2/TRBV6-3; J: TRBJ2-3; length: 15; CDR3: CASHPPGLAGGTRYF
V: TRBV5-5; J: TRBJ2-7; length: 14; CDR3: CASSLGGTGVEQYF
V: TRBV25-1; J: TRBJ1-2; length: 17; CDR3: CATYYQGRGTQNYGYTF
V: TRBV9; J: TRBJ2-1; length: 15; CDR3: CASSQQAVFYNEQFF
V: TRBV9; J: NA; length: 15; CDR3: CASSVAGQRGNEQYF
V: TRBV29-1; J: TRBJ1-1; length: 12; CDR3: CSVEGGTTEAFF
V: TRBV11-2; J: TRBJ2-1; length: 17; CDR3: CASSFIPGTSGRSEQFF
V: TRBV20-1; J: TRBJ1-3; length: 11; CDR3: CSARGSNTIYF
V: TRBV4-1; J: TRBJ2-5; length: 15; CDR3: CASSQGQGARETQYF
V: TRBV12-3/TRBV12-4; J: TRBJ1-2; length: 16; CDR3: CVSSLGDTGGRYGYTF
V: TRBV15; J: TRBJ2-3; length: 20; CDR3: CATSTKITTRPGRWGDTQYF
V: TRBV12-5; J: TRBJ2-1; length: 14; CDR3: CASGLETRGNEQFF
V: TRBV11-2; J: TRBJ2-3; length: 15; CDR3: CASSWEGHVRDTQYF
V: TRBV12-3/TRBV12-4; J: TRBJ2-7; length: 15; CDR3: CASSLGLAGAREQYF
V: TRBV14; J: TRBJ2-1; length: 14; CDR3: CASSQGWLYNEQFF
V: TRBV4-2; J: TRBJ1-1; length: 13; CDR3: CASSQDKGTEAFF
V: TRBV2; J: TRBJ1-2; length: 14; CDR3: CASNEDRGDYGYTF
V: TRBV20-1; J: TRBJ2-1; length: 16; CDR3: CSAAGALTTSYNEQFF
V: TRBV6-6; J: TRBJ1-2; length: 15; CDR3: CASRNQNQGELGYTF
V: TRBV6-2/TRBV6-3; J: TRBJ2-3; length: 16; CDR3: CASSAPGQGKGDTQYF
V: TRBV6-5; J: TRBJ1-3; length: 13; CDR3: CASSYSYGNTIYF
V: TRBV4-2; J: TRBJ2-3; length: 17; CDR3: CASSPDLAGGPTDTQYF
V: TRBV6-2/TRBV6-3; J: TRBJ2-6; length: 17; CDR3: CASRNTRTGSGANVLTF
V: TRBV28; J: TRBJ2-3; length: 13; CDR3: CASNSLFTDTQYF
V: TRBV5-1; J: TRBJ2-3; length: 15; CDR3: CASSTAPGTGDTQYF
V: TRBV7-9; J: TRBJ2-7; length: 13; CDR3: CASSLSDAYEQYF
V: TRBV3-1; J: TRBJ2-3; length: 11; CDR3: CAGSQDNTQYF
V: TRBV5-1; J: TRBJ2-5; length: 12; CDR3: CASSFGQETQYF
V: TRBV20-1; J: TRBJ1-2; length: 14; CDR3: CSARALGQNYGYTF
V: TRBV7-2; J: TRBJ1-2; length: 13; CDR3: CASSWDLGYGYTF
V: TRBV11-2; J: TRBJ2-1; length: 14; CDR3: CASSLRSINNEQFF
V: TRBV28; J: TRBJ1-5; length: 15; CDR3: CASSPIGGQNQPQHF
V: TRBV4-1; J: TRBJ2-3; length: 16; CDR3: CASSHPTSGETDTQYF
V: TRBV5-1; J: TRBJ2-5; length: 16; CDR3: CASSLGTSVYQETRYF
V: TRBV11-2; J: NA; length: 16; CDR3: CASSLSVGTGGYEQYF
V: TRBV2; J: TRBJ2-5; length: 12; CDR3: CASSGAEETQYF
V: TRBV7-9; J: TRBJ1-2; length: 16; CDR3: CASSPTGYIPNYGYTF
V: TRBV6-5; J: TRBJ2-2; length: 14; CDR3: CASRVGGDTGELFF
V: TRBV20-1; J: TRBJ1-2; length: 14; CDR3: CGARDSLSNYGYTF
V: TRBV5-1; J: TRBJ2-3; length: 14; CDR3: CASSSGGMADTQYF
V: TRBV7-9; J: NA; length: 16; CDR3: CASSASGTGGYVEQYF
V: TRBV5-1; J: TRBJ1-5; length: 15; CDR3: CASSLGSGFESPQHF
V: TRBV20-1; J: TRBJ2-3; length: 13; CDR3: CSAGLAATDTQYF
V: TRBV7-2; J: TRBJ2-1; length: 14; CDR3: CASSLNFAGDEQFF
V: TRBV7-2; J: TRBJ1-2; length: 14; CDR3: CASSHGQLVYGYTF
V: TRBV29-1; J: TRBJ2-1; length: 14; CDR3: CSVDWTSGHNEQFF
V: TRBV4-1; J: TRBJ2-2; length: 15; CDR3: CASSQGERDTGELFF
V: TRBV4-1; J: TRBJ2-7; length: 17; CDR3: CASSPRLAGALLYEQYF
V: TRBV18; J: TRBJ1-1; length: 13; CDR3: CASSQTANTEAFF
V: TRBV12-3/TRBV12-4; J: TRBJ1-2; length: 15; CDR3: CASISQGRASYGYTF